One and the same sample provided the 12 T cell receptor beta chains below, sequenced in a study of T cell responses to AZD1222 COVID-19 vaccine. Method: immunoSEQ multiplex PCR; TCRdb's copy keeps in-frame clones and lacks some. The table has some 120,000 clones, approximately 90% seen once. The sequencing here drew on peripheral blood, taken on day 0 of MenACWY control vaccination. The receptors shown here come from an adult in good health.

The J gene is TRBJ1-1, the V gene TRBV5-4, with D maybe TRBD1 (6 bases). The CDR3 spans 14 residues. CDR1 SGHNT and CDR2 YYREEE come from the germline V gene (reference sequence). Trimming stripped 6 bases from V and 4 bases from J, with 16 bases between. CDR3 loop: CASTTTGGSTEAFF. The CDR3 DNA sequence: TGTGCCAGCACCACGACAGGCGGGTCCACTGAAGCTTTCTTT.

The chain uses TRBV5-4 and TRBJ2-7; no clear D gene. Germline V gives CDR1 SGHNT, CDR2 YYREEE (reference sequence). The V end lost 4 bases, the J end lost 5 bases, and 19 bases lay between the germline ends. The CDR3 loop spans 15 amino acids. The CDR3 protein is CASSPLGARGDEQYF. Here the CDR3 DNA reads TGTGCCAGCAGCCCGCTAGGAGCGCGTGGCGACGAGCAGTACTTC. Together with reference TRBV5-4 and TRBJ2-7, the CDR3 gives the full variable domain: ETGVTQSPTHLIKTRGQQVTLRCSSQSGHNTVSWYQQALGQGPQFIFQYYREEENGRGNFPPRFSGLQFPNYSSELNVNALELDDSALYLCASSPLGARGDEQYFGPGTRLTVT.

Of note for this clone: Mismatch with germline at one junction end may stem from a read error. The gene calls are TRBV2 and TRBJ2-1, with TRBD1 matching 10 bases. Germline V lookup: CDR1 SNHLY, CDR2 FYNNEI. This CDR3 is 14 amino acids long. CDR3 bases: TGTGCCAGCAAGGGACAGGGGTCCTTCAATGAGCAGTTCTTC. It is translated as CASKGQGSFNEQFF.

The chain uses TRBV3-1 (or the pseudogene TRBV3-2) and TRBJ2-1, with 10 bases matching TRBD2. This CDR3 spans 18 amino acids. The trim removed 2 bases at V and 8 bases at J, leaving 15 bases unmatched. Germline values: CDR1 LGHDT, CDR2 YNNKEL (reference sequence). The CDR3 region has the DNA TGTGCCAGCAGCCAACGATGGGGTAGCGGGAGGCCGGGTGATGAGCAGTTCTTC. It is translated as CASSQRWGSGRPGDEQFF.

The chain combines TRBV6-5 with TRBJ1-1, with D possibly TRBD1 on 5 matching bases. Germline V CDR1 and CDR2: MNHEY, SVGAGI. Trimming took 5 bases from V and 4 from J, leaving 17 bases between them. The CDR3 runs 15 residues. The CDR3 here is CASSNPGLRATEAFF. CDR3 in DNA: TGTGCCAGCAGTAACCCGGGACTGAGGGCCACTGAAGCTTTCTTT.

The chain recombines TRBV3-1 (or the pseudogene TRBV3-2) with TRBJ2-6; D not resolved. The germline CDR1 and CDR2 sequences are LGHDT and YNNKEL (reference sequence). The CDR3 has 13 residues. V shed 7 bases and J shed 0 bases, with 4 bases lying between them. The CDR3 sequence is CASTYSGANVLTF. Written as DNA, the CDR3 is TGTGCCAGCACTTACTCTGGGGCCAACGTCCTGACTTTC.

The chain is built from TRBV3-1 (or the pseudogene TRBV3-2) and TRBJ1-4; D not certain. V was trimmed by 0 bases and J by 0 bases, leaving 17 bases between them. The CDR3 covers 19 residues. Germline V gene lookup returns CDR1 LGHDT and CDR2 YNNKEL (reference sequence). CDR3 sequence (DNA): TGTGCCAGCAGCCAAGATTCTTACAGAACCTTTGCAACTAATGAAAAACTGTTTTTT. Amino acids: CASSQDSYRTFATNEKLFF.

The chain recombines TRBV5-8 with TRBJ2-3; D is undetermined. From germline, CDR1 is SGHTS and CDR2 YDEGEE. Trimming pared 2 bases from V and 2 bases from J, leaving 12 bases between. The CDR3 covers 15 residues. This CDR3 is CASSFRLSDTDTQYF. CDR3 coding DNA: TGTGCCAGCAGCTTTAGGCTTTCTGACACAGATACGCAGTATTTT.

The rearrangement links TRBV6-5 to TRBJ1-2; D unclear. CDR3 size: 14 residues. The ends were cut back, 6 bases at V and 0 bases at J, with 11 bases in the middle. Looked up from germline, CDR1 is MNHEY and CDR2 is SVGAGI. The CDR3 here is CASRSPSANYGYTF. The CDR3 DNA reads TGTGCCAGCAGGTCTCCATCAGCTAACTATGGCTACACCTTC.

V usage is TRBV5-5 and J usage is TRBJ2-7, with TRBD2 matching over 15 bases. Germline V lookup: CDR1 SGHKS, CDR2 YYEKEE (reference sequence). CDR3 length: 20 amino acids. The junction had 18 bases not matched to a gene; V was cut back by 4 bases and J by 4 bases. CDR3 in amino acids: CASSPNKGLAGGKILYEQYF. DNA for the CDR3: TGTGCCAGCAGCCCAAATAAGGGACTAGCGGGAGGCAAGATTCTTTACGAGCAGTACTTC.

The chain joins TRBV6-1 to TRBJ1-2; the D gene is possibly TRBD1 (5 bases). V was cut by 3 bases and J by 5 bases, with 16 bases left in between. The CDR3 runs to 15 residues. CDR1 is MNHNS and CDR2 is SASEGT in the germline V gene. This chain's CDR3 is CASSDTRARGYGYTF. The CDR3 DNA sequence: TGTGCCAGCAGTGATACCCGGGCACGGGGGTATGGCTACACCTTC.

The V call is TRBV2, the J call TRBJ1-4; D is ambiguous. The CDR3 is 14 amino acids. The germline CDR1 and CDR2 sequences are SNHLY and FYNNEI. Trimming took off 1 base at V and 8 bases at J, with 11 bases between the two ends. Here the CDR3 reads CASSEGRRGEKLFF. The CDR3 coding sequence is TGTGCCAGCAGTGAAGGCCGACGGGGAGAAAAACTGTTTTTT.